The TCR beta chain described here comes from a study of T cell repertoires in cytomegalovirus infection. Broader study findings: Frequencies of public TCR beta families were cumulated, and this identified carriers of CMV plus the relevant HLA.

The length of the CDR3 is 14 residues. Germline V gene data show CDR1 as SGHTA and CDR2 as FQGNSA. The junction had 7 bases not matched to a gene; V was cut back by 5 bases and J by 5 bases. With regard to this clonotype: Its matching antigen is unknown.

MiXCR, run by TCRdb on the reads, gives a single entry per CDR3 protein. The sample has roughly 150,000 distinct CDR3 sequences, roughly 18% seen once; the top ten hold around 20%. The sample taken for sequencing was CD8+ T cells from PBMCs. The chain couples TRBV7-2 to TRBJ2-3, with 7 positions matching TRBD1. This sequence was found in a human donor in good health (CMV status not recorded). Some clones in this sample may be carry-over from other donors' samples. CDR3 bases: TGTGCCAGCAGCCTCAACAGGGGTGGAGATACGCAGTATTTT. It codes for CASSLNRGGDTQYF.